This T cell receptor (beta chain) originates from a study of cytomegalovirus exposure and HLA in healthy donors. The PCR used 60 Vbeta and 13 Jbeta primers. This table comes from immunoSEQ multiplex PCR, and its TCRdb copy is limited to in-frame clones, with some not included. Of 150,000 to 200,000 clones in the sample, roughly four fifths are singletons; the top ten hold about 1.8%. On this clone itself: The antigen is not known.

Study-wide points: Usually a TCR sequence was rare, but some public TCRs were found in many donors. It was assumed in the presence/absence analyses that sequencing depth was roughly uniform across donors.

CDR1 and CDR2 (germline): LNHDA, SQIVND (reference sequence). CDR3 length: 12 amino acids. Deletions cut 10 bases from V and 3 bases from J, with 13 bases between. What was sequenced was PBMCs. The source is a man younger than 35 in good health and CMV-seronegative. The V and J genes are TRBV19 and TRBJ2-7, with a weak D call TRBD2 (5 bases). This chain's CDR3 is CATSGSGYEQYF. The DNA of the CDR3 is TGTGCCACCTCGGGAAGCGGCTACGAGCAGTACTTC.